This is a list of T cell receptor beta chains from one sample in a study of T cells in Graves' hyperthyroidism and ophthalmopathy. TCRdb fed the multiplex PCR reads into MiXCR, producing one record per CDR3 protein. This sample has more than 450,000 distinct CDR3 sequences, with around 20% found just once. Sequencing was done on a sample of blood. The receptors originated from a man between 35 and 55 years old with Graves' ophthalmopathy. Each CDR3 is given with its conserved first and last residue. Each record gives: V gene, D gene, clone size, J gene, CDR3 protein, CDR3 DNA. A D gene is named only where the DNA matches it firmly. Expanded clones are given a class, and other clones once, few, many or no size at all.

TRBV7-9	-	many	TRBJ2-3	CASGTLFTDTQYF	TGTGCCAGCGGGACCCTCTTCACAGATACGCAGTATTTT
TRBV11-2	-	-	TRBJ1-1	CASSPSRERTEAFF	TGTGCCAGCAGCCCGAGCCGAGAGAGGACTGAAGCTTTCTTT
TRBV5-1	TRBD1	-	TRBJ2-7	CASSSAGQGATYEQYF	TGCGCCAGCAGCTCGGCTGGACAGGGGGCGACCTACGAGCAGTACTTC
TRBV15	TRBD2	few	TRBJ2-7	CATSTILAGLSSYEQYF	TGTGCCACCAGCACGATCCTAGCGGGCCTTAGCTCCTACGAGCAGTACTTC
TRBV27	-	many	TRBJ2-5	CASSIAPPDRPGQETQYF	TGTGCCAGCAGTATTGCCCCACCTGACAGGCCGGGGCAAGAGACCCAGTACTTC
TRBV30	-	many	TRBJ1-2	CAWSVYSANYGYTF	TGTGCCTGGAGTGTATACAGCGCTAACTATGGCTACACCTTC
TRBV7-9	-	-	TRBJ1-5	CASSLGQSGQPQHF	TGTGCCAGCAGCCTCGGACAGTCCGGTCAGCCCCAGCATTTT
TRBV12-3/TRBV12-4	TRBD2	-	TRBJ2-7	CASSPTTSAVYEQYF	TGTGCCAGCAGTCCCACGACTAGCGCGGTCTACGAGCAGTACTTC
TRBV28	-	few	TRBJ2-5	CASASGQETQYF	TGTGCCAGCGCGTCGGGGCAAGAGACCCAGTACTTC
TRBV25-1	-	few	TRBJ2-7	CASSEKTKGLLGVYEQYF	TGTGCCAGCAGTGAAAAAACAAAAGGTCTCCTCGGTGTGTACGAGCAGTACTTC
TRBV7-2	-	few	TRBJ1-6	CASRSPGSSNSPLHF	TGTGCCAGCAGGTCCCCCGGGAGCAGTAATTCACCCCTCCACTTT
TRBV7-8	-	many	TRBJ2-5	CASSLSTGLQETQYF	TGTGCCAGCAGCTTAAGTACAGGTCTTCAAGAGACCCAGTACTTC
TRBV19	-	once	TRBJ2-1	CASSITSGDMTYNEQFF	TGTGCCAGTAGTATAACATCAGGGGATATGACCTACAATGAGCAGTTCTTC
TRBV7-8	-	-	TRBJ2-1	CASSLEAVTGDEQFF	TGTGCCAGCAGCTTAGAGGCAGTAACCGGGGATGAGCAGTTCTTC
TRBV20-1	-	-	TRBJ2-3	CSAKANGADTQYF	TGCAGTGCTAAAGCCAACGGGGCAGATACGCAGTATTTT
TRBV11-2	TRBD2	many	TRBJ2-7	CASEEASGYEQYF	TGTGCCAGCGAAGAGGCTAGCGGGTACGAGCAGTACTTC
TRBV6-1	TRBD1	-	TRBJ2-1	CASSEVGQGGNEQFF	TGTGCCAGCAGTGAAGTGGGACAGGGAGGCAATGAGCAGTTCTTC
TRBV6-2/TRBV6-3	TRBD1	many	TRBJ1-5	CASSSDREGQPQHF	TGTGCCAGCAGCTCGGACAGGGAAGGGCAGCCCCAGCATTTT
TRBV7-6	-	many	TRBJ2-7	CASSPRTGESSYEQYF	TGTGCCAGCAGCCCACGAACGGGGGAAAGCTCCTACGAGCAGTACTTC
TRBV29-1	-	-	TRBJ2-3	CSAYAIAQYF	TGCAGCGCTTATGCTATTGCGCAGTATTTT
TRBV4-3	-	-	TRBJ2-7	CASSQGVWGEEQYF	TGCGCCAGCAGCCAAGGGGTCTGGGGTGAAGAGCAGTACTTC
TRBV28	-	many	TRBJ2-7	CASSSPKRQAEYEQYF	TGTGCCAGCAGTTCCCCGAAGAGACAGGCCGAATACGAGCAGTACTTC
TRBV7-9	-	many	TRBJ2-3	CASSLDPTDTQYF	TGTGCCAGCAGCTTGGACCCCACAGATACGCAGTATTTT
TRBV20-1	TRBD2	-	TRBJ2-1	CSADLTSGRTYNEQFF	TGCAGTGCCGACCTGACTAGCGGGAGGACCTACAATGAGCAGTTCTTC
TRBV6-1	-	-	TRBJ1-5	CASRLDGNSNQPQHF	TGTGCCAGCAGATTGGACGGAAATAGCAATCAGCCCCAGCATTTT
TRBV27	-	-	TRBJ2-1	CASTQGTPHNEQFF	TGTGCCAGCACTCAGGGAACCCCACACAATGAGCAGTTCTTC
TRBV19	TRBD1	-	TRBJ1-1	CASSRAGGRGTEAFF	TGTGCCAGTAGTAGGGCAGGGGGTAGGGGCACTGAAGCTTTCTTT
TRBV6-1	-	many	TRBJ2-7	CASRPRDSNYEQYF	TGTGCCAGCAGACCCAGGGACTCCAACTACGAGCAGTACTTC
TRBV10-3	-	-	TRBJ2-1	CAIRPQASRSYNEQFF	TGTGCCATCAGACCTCAGGCGAGTCGATCCTACAATGAGCAGTTCTTC
TRBV15	-	-	TRBJ1-2	CATSRARGAGNYGYTF	TGTGCCACCAGCAGAGCCCGGGGGGCGGGTAACTATGGCTACACCTTC
TRBV20-1	TRBD1	-	TRBJ2-5	CSARGLTGGGETQYF	TGCAGTGCTAGAGGCTTAACAGGGGGTGGGGAGACCCAGTACTTC
TRBV28	-	many	TRBJ2-7	CASSLSPGDNEQYF	TGTGCCAGCAGTTTATCCCCCGGCGATAACGAGCAGTACTTC
TRBV28	TRBD2	few	TRBJ2-7	CASGEGSYEQYF	TGTGCCAGCGGGGAGGGCTCCTACGAGCAGTACTTC
TRBV7-9	-	few	TRBJ2-5	CASNPTLEGPKETQYF	TGTGCCAGCAACCCGACCCTCGAGGGGCCCAAGGAGACCCAGTACTTC
TRBV10-3	-	-	TRBJ2-5	CAISDPAQQETQYF	TGTGCCATCAGTGACCCCGCTCAGCAGGAGACCCAGTACTTC
TRBV20-1	TRBD1	-	TRBJ1-1	CSAEAPGQQNTEAFF	TGCAGTGCTGAAGCCCCGGGACAGCAGAACACTGAAGCTTTCTTT
TRBV6-1	-	-	TRBJ2-7	CASSESAGYYEQYF	TGTGCCAGCAGTGAATCGGCAGGGTATTACGAGCAGTACTTC
TRBV4-1	TRBD2	few	TRBJ2-1	CASSQDSGTSGLNEQFF	TGCGCCAGCAGCCAAGATTCGGGGACTAGCGGGTTGAATGAGCAGTTCTTC
TRBV19	-	few	TRBJ2-7	CASSIALSYEQYF	TGTGCCAGTAGTATTGCTCTCTCCTACGAGCAGTACTTC
TRBV7-2	TRBD2	-	TRBJ2-2	CASSIHSGGNTGELFF	TGTGCCAGCAGCATCCATAGCGGGGGGAACACCGGGGAGCTGTTTTTT
TRBV5-1	-	many	TRBJ2-2	CASAGGNTGELFF	TGCGCCAGCGCCGGAGGGAACACCGGGGAGCTGTTTTTT
TRBV27	-	-	TRBJ1-5	CASRQGAHQPQHF	TGTGCCAGCAGACAAGGTGCGCATCAGCCCCAGCATTTT
TRBV6-1	-	many	TRBJ1-1	CASSERGGGTEAFF	TGTGCCAGCAGTGAACGGGGAGGCGGGACTGAAGCTTTCTTT
TRBV12-3/TRBV12-4	TRBD1	-	TRBJ2-1	CASRYGTGFRNEQFF	TGTGCCAGCAGATACGGGACAGGGTTCAGAAATGAGCAGTTCTTC
TRBV28	-	many	TRBJ2-7	CASSLVDYEQYF	TGTGCCAGCAGTTTGGTGGACTACGAGCAGTACTTC
TRBV12-3/TRBV12-4	TRBD2	-	TRBJ2-5	CASSLGTSGGVSETQYF	TGTGCCAGCAGTTTGGGGACTAGCGGGGGGGTATCAGAGACCCAGTACTTC
TRBV28	-	many	TRBJ2-7	CASSLGRNRGDEQYF	TGTGCCAGCAGTTTGGGCCGAAACCGGGGCGACGAGCAGTACTTC
TRBV12-5	TRBD2	-	TRBJ2-1	CASGPSGGAYNEQFF	TGTGCTAGTGGGCCCAGCGGGGGGGCCTACAATGAGCAGTTCTTC
TRBV12-3/TRBV12-4	-	many	TRBJ2-3	CASTPRTTSTDTQYF	TGTGCCAGCACCCCTCGGACAACTAGCACAGATACGCAGTATTTT
TRBV7-6	TRBD1	-	TRBJ1-1	CASSSDPTGGFAFF	TGTGCCAGCAGCTCGGATCCCACAGGGGGCTTTGCTTTCTTT
TRBV7-2	TRBD1	many	TRBJ1-1	CASSLAPGTGKNTEAFF	TGTGCCAGCAGCTTAGCTCCTGGGACAGGCAAGAACACTGAAGCTTTCTTT
TRBV5-1	-	-	TRBJ2-2	CASSPRGNTGELFF	TGCGCCAGCTCCCCACGGGGAAACACCGGGGAGCTGTTTTTT
TRBV13	-	many	TRBJ2-3	CASSKTRTDTQYF	TGTGCCAGCTCCAAGACCCGCACAGATACGCAGTATTTT
TRBV27	-	many	TRBJ2-1	CASSSGRPNYNEQFF	TGTGCCAGTAGCTCGGGAAGACCGAACTACAATGAGCAGTTCTTC